This TCR beta chain was identified in a study of T cells in Graves' hyperthyroidism and ophthalmopathy (dated by TCRdb to between 2017 and 2020). Turning to the overall study: Peripheral blood was collected at initial diagnosis, before any treatment. TCR V-J signatures able to tell the groups apart were searched for in a discovery cohort of 90 to 100 patients, of whom fewer than 45 had Graves' ophthalmopathy and roughly 57 had stable Graves' hyperthyroidism. Prospective prediction of ophthalmopathy was tested in an independent validation cohort consisting of 18 hyperthyroidism patients and around 17 patients who later progressed to ophthalmopathy. The approximately 100 discovery patients were randomly divided into training and test sets at a 7:3 ratio. The study also compared thyroid tissue and blood T-cell repertoires from 5 to 7 Graves' hyperthyroidism patients. After blood sampling, hyperthyroidism patients were treated with methimazole at a starting dose of 30 mg daily, and ophthalmopathy patients were treated with high-dose intravenous methylprednisolone. The paper reports TCR Vbeta CDR3 sequencing of roughly 140 peripheral blood samples: under 45 ophthalmopathy, some 80 hyperthyroidism and around 17 progressor patients. What the work shows at the level of the full study, not this receptor alone: Sample size was not statistically predetermined, and blinding of investigators to group allocation was not performed. Most expanded thyroid clonotypes (frequency above 0.001) were also found in blood, which suggests that blood repertoires may mirror thyroid immune responses. In validation, the model predicted progression to ophthalmopathy a median of approximately 6.6 months before onset, with roughly 71% sensitivity and around 76% specificity. A 13 V-J signature model separated ophthalmopathy from stable hyperthyroidism, with around 88% sensitivity and roughly 81% specificity in cross-validation and 80%/75% in testing.

As for this clonotype: No cognate antigen has been identified for it. Per-base qualities were not stored, and no clone one base away is much larger.

A patient counted as having stable Graves' hyperthyroidism if no progression to ophthalmopathy occurred over 18 months of follow-up. Hyperthyroidism patients were newly diagnosed, had a disease duration of under 2 months, and were aged 18 to 65 years. Exclusion was applied to patients with uncontrolled infections, other autoimmune diseases, pregnancy or lactation. Clinical symptoms, serum thyroxine and TRAb, thyroid ultrasound, and orbital computed tomography formed the basis for the diagnoses. PBMCs were separated from approximately 9.9 ml of fresh peripheral blood using Ficoll-Paque density gradient centrifugation. Total RNA was extracted using Trizol reagent, and RNA quality was assessed on an Agilent 2100 Bioanalyzer. The CDR3 covers 16 residues, taking in both the cysteine and the phenylalanine. Just the 48-base CDR3 DNA is kept, in frame starting at base 1. Taken from the germline V gene, the CDR1 and CDR2 loops are SQVTM and ANQGSEA. Unmatched junction bases come to 10, with V trimmed by 6 bases and J by 5 bases.

The TCR beta CDR3 regions were amplified from the RNA transcripts. A first-round RT-PCR of the TCR CDR3 used the HTBI primer set with the Qiagen OneStep RT-PCR kit. Libraries were constructed in a second round of multiplex PCR, after which size selection and purification were performed. Paired-end sequencing of the libraries was performed with 100 bp reads on an Illumina HiSeq2000. The authors processed their data as follows. SOAPnuke was used to process the raw data, removing reads that contained adapters or uncalled bases, had a mean Phred below 15, or lacked an exact match to the constant primer or identifier. COPE v1.2.5 was used to merge high-quality paired reads, and clonotypes were defined as unique nucleotide sequences. MiTCR v1.1 was used to align clonotypes to the IMGT TRBV, TRBD and TRBJ reference segments. Analysis was restricted to V-J combinations with a frequency above 0.0001, which covered roughly 99% of repertoires. The TCS score was defined as F50 (clonal expansion) divided by E x V (chaos), with BLOSUM62-based TCRdist calculated between CDR3 peptides within each V-J. Welch's t-statistics and random forest reduced 514 V-J features to 13, which were used in a naive Bayes classifier (R e1071). The Morisita-Horn index was used to measure how similar the thyroid and blood repertoires were. The public reads were reprocessed in TCRdb via fastp at Q25 and MiXCR, keeping in-frame beta chains. Each CDR3 protein appears once, grouped with its most common genes and DNA. The V and J calls were not made by the authors but by TCRdb's processing. In all, the sample holds hundreds of thousands of distinct CDR3 sequences, and roughly 40% of those were seen once. The ten largest make up approximately 10% of the sample.

The sequencing input was blood. The source of this sequence is a man between 18 and 29 years old with Graves' hyperthyroidism. Recombination joined TRBV29-1 with TRBJ2-5; 15 bases in the junction line up with TRBD2. The CDR3 here reads CSVPWGLAGGGETQYF. The DNA sequence follows: TGCAGCGTCCCATGGGGACTAGCGGGAGGCGGGGAGACCCAGTACTTC.